This entry lists 13 T cell receptor beta chains sequenced from one sample in a study of CD8 T cells in ankylosing spondylitis (dated by TCRdb to 2015 to 2018). The protocol used for the library was 5' RACE. Sequenced using an Illumina HiSeq 2500. TCRdb trimmed the raw reads at Q25, called clones with MiXCR and kept productive beta chains. Rows with one shared CDR3 protein collapse into an entry with the most common genes and DNA. The table for this sample lists a few hundred thousand distinct CDR3 sequences; 15% to 20% of them were counted only once. The ten largest clones add up to about a third of the sample. The sample consisted of blood, either unsorted or a sorted T cell fraction (not recorded which). These receptor sequences come from a male donor with ankylosing spondylitis or in good health (not recorded which).

The sample holds many counts of this clonotype. The chain recombines TRBV4-1 with TRBJ2-1; no clear D gene. The length of the CDR3 is 11 residues. Germline-derived CDR1 and CDR2 are MGHRA and YSYEKL. V shed 3 bases and J shed 8 bases, with 5 bases lying between them. CDR3 sequence (DNA): TGCGCCAGCAGCCAGTTACATGAGCAGTTCTTC. Translated: CASSQLHEQFF.

This rearrangement joins TRBV5-1 to TRBJ2-7; D is unresolved. Germline V gene sequence: CDR1 SGHRS, CDR2 YFSETQ. This CDR3 has 16 amino acids. V gave up 0 bases and J gave up 4 bases, with 17 bases separating them. The DNA of the CDR3 is TGCGCCAGCAGCTTGGCCATGACCGGATACGATTACGAGCAGTACTTC. This codes for CASSLAMTGYDYEQYF.

The rearrangement uses TRBV28 and TRBJ2-2; tentatively, D is TRBD2 (5 bases). This CDR3 has 15 amino acids. Germline V gene sequence: CDR1 MDHEN, CDR2 SYDVKM. V lost 2 bases and J 2 bases, leaving 9 bases between the germline ends. In DNA form, the CDR3 reads TGTGCCAGCAGTTTAGAGTGGACTAACACCGGGGAGCTGTTTTTT. This codes for CASSLEWTNTGELFF.

The genes are TRBV4-3 and TRBJ1-4; 10 bases match TRBD1. V shed 0 bases, J shed 8 bases, and the junction held 3 bases outside the gene matches. CDR3 length equals 15 residues. Germline CDR1 LGHNA, CDR2 YSLEER. The CDR3 DNA reads as TGCGCCAGCAGCCAAGACGGGGACAGGGGAGAAAAACTGTTTTTT. Protein product: CASSQDGDRGEKLFF.

This clonotype has at least ten counts. The chain is built from TRBV6-1 and TRBJ1-3; D gene ambiguous. The CDR3 has 11 residues. V shed 10 bases and J shed 2 bases, with 6 bases lying between them. Germline assignment: CDR1 MNHNS and CDR2 SASEGT. The CDR3 here is CATVTGNTIYF. Here the CDR3 DNA reads TGTGCCACCGTGACTGGAAACACCATATATTTT.

A few counts support this clonotype. The chain links TRBV12-3 or TRBV12-4 to TRBJ2-3, with D possibly being TRBD2 (6 bases). V gave up 4 bases and J gave up 0 bases, with 8 bases separating them. There are 14 residues in the CDR3. The CDR3 region has the DNA TGTGCCAGCAGTTCGGAGGGTAGCACAGATACGCAGTATTTT. Its protein is CASSSEGSTDTQYF.

The count of this clonotype is one. J is TRBJ2-7 and V is TRBV6-1; D is perhaps TRBD2 (5 bases). Germline V CDR1 and CDR2: MNHNS, SASEGT. V was pared by 0 bases and J by 4 bases, with 16 bases between. This CDR3 region has 16 residues. CDR3 in DNA: TGTGCCAGCAGTGAAGCAAGGGCCGGCGGGCGATACGAGCAGTACTTC. Translated: CASSEARAGGRYEQYF.

This clonotype was observed at least ten times. The chain has TRBV4-3 and TRBJ2-4; 14 nucleotides match TRBD2. V gave up 3 bases and J gave up 5 bases; unmatched junction bases: 9. The CDR3 sequence is 18 residues long. The germline V gene encodes CDR1 LGHNA and CDR2 YSLEER. For the CDR3, the DNA is TGCGCCAGCAGCCAGCGACTAGCGGGAGGGCCAGAGGAAAACATTCAGTACTTC. Translating gives CASSQRLAGGPEENIQYF.

The CDR3 is CASSGTGGNGYTF. The CDR3 nucleotides read TGTGCCAGCAGCGGGACAGGGGGCAACGGCTACACCTTC. The V and J genes are TRBV9 and TRBJ1-2; 11 bases line up with TRBD1. Germline V lookup: CDR1 SGDLS, CDR2 YYNGEE. The CDR3 sequence is 13 residues long. J was trimmed by 8 bases and V by 3 bases; bases with no gene match: 3.

The V call is TRBV12-3 or TRBV12-4, the J call TRBJ2-6; perhaps D is TRBD1 or TRBD2 (5 bases each). This CDR3 contains 17 residues. The V end was cut by 5 bases, the J end by 1 base, with 15 bases between. The CDR3 DNA reads TGTGCCAGCAGTACCCAGGTGGGGGAATCTGGGGCCAACGTCCTGACTTTC. Translating gives CASSTQVGESGANVLTF.

The chain recombines TRBV3-1 with TRBJ2-1; D is ambiguous. The CDR3 totals 13 residues. V was pared by 2 bases and J by 8 bases, with 10 bases between. CDR1 is LGHDT and CDR2 is YNNKEL in the germline V gene (reference sequence). CDR3 loop: CASSQLGAYEQFF. The CDR3 DNA reads as TGTGCCAGCAGCCAACTAGGAGCGTATGAGCAGTTCTTC.

This rearrangement joins TRBV4-1 to TRBJ1-6, with 8 bases identical to TRBD1. CDR3 length equals 16 residues. J lost 8 bases, V lost 1 base, and 7 bases had no gene match. Germline CDR1 reads MGHRA; CDR2 reads YSYEKL. Written as DNA, the CDR3 is TGCGCCAGCAGCCAAGTTCCAGACAGGGGTGATTCACCCCTCCACTTT. Residues: CASSQVPDRGDSPLHF.

The genes are TRBV12-3 or TRBV12-4 and TRBJ2-7; 8 positions agree with TRBD1. V shed 6 bases, J shed 4 bases, and the junction held 11 bases outside the gene matches. The CDR3 is made up of 15 amino acids. Here the CDR3 reads CASSPPGQEAYEQYF. CDR3 sequence (DNA): TGTGCCAGCAGCCCACCGGGACAGGAAGCTTACGAGCAGTACTTC.